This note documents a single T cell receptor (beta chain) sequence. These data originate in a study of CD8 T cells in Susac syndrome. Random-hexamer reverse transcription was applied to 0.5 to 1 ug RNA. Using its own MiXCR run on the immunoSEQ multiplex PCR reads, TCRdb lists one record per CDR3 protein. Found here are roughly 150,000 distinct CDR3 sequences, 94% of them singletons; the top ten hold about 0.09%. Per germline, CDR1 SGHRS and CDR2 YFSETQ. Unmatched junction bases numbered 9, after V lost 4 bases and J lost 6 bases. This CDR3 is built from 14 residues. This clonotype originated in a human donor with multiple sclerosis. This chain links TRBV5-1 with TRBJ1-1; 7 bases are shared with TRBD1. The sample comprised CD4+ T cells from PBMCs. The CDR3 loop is CASSERTGGAEAFF. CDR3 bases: TGCGCCAGCAGCGAACGGACAGGCGGAGCTGAAGCTTTCTTT.